These T cell receptor beta chains were read from a single sample in a study of T cells after yellow fever vaccination. TCRdb passed the 5' RACE reads through MiXCR, listing each CDR3 protein once. In the table there are around 350,000 distinct CDR3 sequences, more than 9% of which are singletons. The input for sequencing was PBMCs, taken on the day of the first yellow fever vaccination. All receptors derive from a man aged 18 to 30 who received the YFV17D yellow fever vaccine. Each CDR3 is given without its conserved first and last residue.

j_call	v_call	cdr3_aa
TRBJ1-1	TRBV7-3	ASSPPRRVNTEAF
TRBJ2-1	TRBV29-1	SASPGTGADEQF
TRBJ2-1	TRBV12-3/TRBV12-4	ASSPSGGWYNELF
TRBJ1-2	TRBV12-3/TRBV12-4	ASSTDRGKRGYT
TRBJ1-5	TRBV5-6	ASSLLGGDNQPQH
TRBJ1-2	TRBV7-2	ASSDHPPGTEYGYT
TRBJ2-1	TRBV10-3	AIRGYPASDNEQF
TRBJ2-3	TRBV9	ASSVRRGGHFSDTQY
TRBJ1-4	TRBV11-2	ASSSPSRNEKLF
TRBJ2-2	TRBV28	ASRSTSVDTGELF
TRBJ2-3	TRBV18	ASSPEGQAWTDTQY
TRBJ1-6	TRBV4-2	ASSLGDRDNSPLH
TRBJ1-2	TRBV29-1	SVEVQGGYT
TRBJ2-1	TRBV27	ASSFRRDRGDNEQF
TRBJ1-2	TRBV7-9	ASSWTGERGYT
TRBJ2-2	TRBV4-3	ASSQDLGTGELF
TRBJ2-1	TRBV9	ASSGLIANEQF
TRBJ2-5	TRBV7-8	ASSNSRTGEETQY
TRBJ2-1	TRBV3-1	ASSQGQGLHNEQF
TRBJ2-5	TRBV7-3	ASSLIGLDGETQY
TRBJ2-5	TRBV10-3	AISESTGTETQY
TRBJ1-1	TRBV12-3/TRBV12-4	ASSFRVGTEAF
TRBJ2-1	TRBV25-1	ASSANPYEAGGRREQF
TRBJ2-5	TRBV6-5	ASSFWTDQETQY
TRBJ2-1	TRBV27	ASSWGQSSYNEQF
TRBJ2-3	TRBV10-2	ASLPSGGDTQY
TRBJ2-7	TRBV12-3/TRBV12-4	ASSLANGYGVGYKQY
TRBJ2-3	TRBV6-2/TRBV6-3	ASRRGAHTDTQY
TRBJ2-7	TRBV25-1	ASSEFPDRDEQY
TRBJ2-1	TRBV29-1	SVRGGLSYNEQF
TRBJ1-2	TRBV12-3/TRBV12-4	ASSLESRDRGLYGYT
TRBJ2-3	TRBV24-1	ATEGDRTDTQY
TRBJ2-1	TRBV12-3/TRBV12-4	ASNTYRATDEQF
TRBJ2-3	TRBV7-2	ASSLGSGGFTDTQY